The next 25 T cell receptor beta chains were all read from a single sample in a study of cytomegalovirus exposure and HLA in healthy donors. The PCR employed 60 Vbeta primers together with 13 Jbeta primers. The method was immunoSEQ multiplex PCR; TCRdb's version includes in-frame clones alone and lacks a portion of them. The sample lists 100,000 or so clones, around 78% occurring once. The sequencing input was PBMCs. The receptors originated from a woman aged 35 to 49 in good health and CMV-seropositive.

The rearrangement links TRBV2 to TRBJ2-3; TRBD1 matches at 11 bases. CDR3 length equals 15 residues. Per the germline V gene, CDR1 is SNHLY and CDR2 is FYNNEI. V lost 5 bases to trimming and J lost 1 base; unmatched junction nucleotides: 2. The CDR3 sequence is CASSSGQGGTDTQYF. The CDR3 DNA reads TGTGCCAGCAGTTCGGGACAGGGGGGCACAGATACGCAGTATTTT.

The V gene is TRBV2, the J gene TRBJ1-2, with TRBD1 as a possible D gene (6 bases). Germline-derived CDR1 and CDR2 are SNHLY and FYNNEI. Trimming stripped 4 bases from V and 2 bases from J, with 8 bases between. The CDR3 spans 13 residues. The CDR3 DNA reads TGTGCCAGCAGTGTCGACAGGAACTATGGCTACACCTTC. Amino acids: CASSVDRNYGYTF.

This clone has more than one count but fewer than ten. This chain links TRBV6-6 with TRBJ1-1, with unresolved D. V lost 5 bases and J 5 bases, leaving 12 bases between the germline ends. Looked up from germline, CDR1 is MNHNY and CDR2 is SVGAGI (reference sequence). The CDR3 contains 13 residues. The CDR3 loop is CASSIAPVTEAFF. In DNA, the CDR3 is TGTGCCAGCAGTATTGCCCCGGTTACTGAAGCTTTCTTT.

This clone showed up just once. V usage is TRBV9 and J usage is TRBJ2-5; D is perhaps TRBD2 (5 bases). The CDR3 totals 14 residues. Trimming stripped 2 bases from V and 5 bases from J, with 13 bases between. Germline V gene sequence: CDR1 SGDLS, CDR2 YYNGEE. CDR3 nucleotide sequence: TGTGCCAGCAGCGTGGGGAGTTTGGAGGAGACCCAGTACTTC. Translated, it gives CASSVGSLEETQYF.

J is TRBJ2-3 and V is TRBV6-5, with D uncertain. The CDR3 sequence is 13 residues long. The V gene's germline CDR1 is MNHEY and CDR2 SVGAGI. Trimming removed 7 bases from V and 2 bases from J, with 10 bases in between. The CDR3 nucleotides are TGTGCCAGCAAAGATCAGATCACAGATACGCAGTATTTT. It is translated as CASKDQITDTQYF.

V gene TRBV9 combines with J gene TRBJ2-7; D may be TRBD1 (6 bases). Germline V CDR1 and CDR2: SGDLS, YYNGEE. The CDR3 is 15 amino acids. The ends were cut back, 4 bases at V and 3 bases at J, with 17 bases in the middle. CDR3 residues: CASSPNIGGYYEQYF. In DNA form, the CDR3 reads TGTGCCAGCAGCCCCAACATTGGGGGCTACTACGAGCAGTACTTC.

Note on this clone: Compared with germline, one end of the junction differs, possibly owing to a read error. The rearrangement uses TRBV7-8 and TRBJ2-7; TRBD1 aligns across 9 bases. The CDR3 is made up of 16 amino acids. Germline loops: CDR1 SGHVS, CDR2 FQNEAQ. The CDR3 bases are TGTGCCAGCAGCTTTAACACGGGACAGGGTTTCTTCGAGCAGCACTTC. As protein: CASSFNTGQGFFEQHF. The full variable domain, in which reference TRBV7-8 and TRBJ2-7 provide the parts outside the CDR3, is GAGVSQSPRYKVAKRGQDVALRCDPISGHVSLFWYQQALGQGPEFLTYFQNEAQLDKSGLPSDRFFAERPEGSVSTLKIQRTQQEDSAVYLCASSFNTGQGFFEQHFGPGTRLTVT.

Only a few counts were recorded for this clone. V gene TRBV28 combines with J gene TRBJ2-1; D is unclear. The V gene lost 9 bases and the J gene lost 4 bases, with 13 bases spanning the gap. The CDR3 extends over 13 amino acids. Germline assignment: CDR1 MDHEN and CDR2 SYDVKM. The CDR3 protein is CASNLEYYNEQFF. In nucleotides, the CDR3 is TGTGCCAGTAATTTGGAGTATTACAATGAGCAGTTCTTC.

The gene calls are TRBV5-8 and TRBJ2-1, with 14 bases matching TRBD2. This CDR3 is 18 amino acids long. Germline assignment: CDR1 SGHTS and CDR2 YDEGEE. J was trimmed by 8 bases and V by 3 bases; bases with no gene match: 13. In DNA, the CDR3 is TGTGCCAGCAGCTCGGTCGGGACTAGCGGGAGCGCTATGGATGAGCAGTTCTTC. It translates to CASSSVGTSGSAMDEQFF. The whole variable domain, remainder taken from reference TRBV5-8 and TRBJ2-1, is EAGVTQSPTHLIKTRGQQATLRCSPISGHTSVYWYQQALGLGLQFLLWYDEGEERNRGNFPPRFSGRQFPNYSSELNVNALELEDSALYLCASSSVGTSGSAMDEQFFGPGTRLTVL.

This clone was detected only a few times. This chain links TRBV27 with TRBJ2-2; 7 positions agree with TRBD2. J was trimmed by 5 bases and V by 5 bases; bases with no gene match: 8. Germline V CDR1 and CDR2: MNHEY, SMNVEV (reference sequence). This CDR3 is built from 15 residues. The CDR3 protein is CASSPFGLGTGELFF. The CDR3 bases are TGTGCCAGCAGTCCGTTCGGACTAGGAACCGGGGAGCTGTTTTTT.

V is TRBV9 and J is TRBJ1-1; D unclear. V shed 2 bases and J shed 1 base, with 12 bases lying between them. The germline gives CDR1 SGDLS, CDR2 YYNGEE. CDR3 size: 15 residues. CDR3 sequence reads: CASSVMGQKNTEAFF. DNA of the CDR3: TGTGCCAGCAGCGTGATGGGCCAGAAGAACACTGAAGCTTTCTTT.

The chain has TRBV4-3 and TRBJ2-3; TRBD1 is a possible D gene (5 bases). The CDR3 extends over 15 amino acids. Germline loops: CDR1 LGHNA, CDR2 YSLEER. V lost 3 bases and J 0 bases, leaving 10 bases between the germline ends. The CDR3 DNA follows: TGCGCCAGCAGCCAGGGGCTACTAAGCACAGATACGCAGTATTTT. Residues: CASSQGLLSTDTQYF.

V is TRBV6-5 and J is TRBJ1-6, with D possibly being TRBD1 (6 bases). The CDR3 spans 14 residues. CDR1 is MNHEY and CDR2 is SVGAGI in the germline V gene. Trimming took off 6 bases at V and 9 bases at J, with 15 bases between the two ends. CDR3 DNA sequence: TGTGCCAGCAGCCAATGGGGGCAGGGTTCACCCCTCCACTTT. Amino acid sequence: CASSQWGQGSPLHF.

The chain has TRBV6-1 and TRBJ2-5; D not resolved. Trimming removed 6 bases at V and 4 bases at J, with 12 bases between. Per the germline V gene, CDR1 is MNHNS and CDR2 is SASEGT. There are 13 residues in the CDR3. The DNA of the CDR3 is TGTGCCAGCAGCCGTTTATACAGAGAGACCCAGTACTTC. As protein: CASSRLYRETQYF.

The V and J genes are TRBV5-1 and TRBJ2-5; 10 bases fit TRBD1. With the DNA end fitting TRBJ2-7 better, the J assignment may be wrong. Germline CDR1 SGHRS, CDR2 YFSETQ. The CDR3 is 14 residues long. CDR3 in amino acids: CASRRDRGSYEQYF. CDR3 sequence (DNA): TGCGCCAGCAGGCGGGACAGGGGCTCCTACGAGCAGTACTTC.

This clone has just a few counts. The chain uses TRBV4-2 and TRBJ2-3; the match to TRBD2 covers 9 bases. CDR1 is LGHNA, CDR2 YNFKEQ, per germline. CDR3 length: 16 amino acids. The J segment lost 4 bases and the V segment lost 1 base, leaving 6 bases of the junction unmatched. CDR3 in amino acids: CASSQATSGGADTQYF. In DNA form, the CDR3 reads TGTGCCAGCAGCCAAGCGACTAGCGGTGGCGCAGATACGCAGTATTTT.

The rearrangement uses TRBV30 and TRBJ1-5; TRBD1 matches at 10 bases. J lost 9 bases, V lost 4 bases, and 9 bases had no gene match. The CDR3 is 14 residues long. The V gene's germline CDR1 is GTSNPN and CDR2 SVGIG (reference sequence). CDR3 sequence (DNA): TGTGCCTGGACCACCGGGACAGGGGTTTTGCCCCAGCATTTT. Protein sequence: CAWTTGTGVLPQHF. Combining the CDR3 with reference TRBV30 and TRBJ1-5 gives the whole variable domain SQTIHQWPATLVQPVGSPLSLECTVEGTSNPNLYWYRQAAGRGLQLLFYSVGIGQISSEVPQNLSASRPQDRQFILSSKKLLLSDSGFYLCAWTTGTGVLPQHFGDGTRLSIL.

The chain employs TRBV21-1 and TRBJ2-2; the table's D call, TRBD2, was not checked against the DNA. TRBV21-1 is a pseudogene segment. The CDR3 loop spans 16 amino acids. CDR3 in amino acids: CASSTLGGSHTGELFF. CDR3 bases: TGTGCCAGCAGCACCCTTGGGGGGAGTCACACCGGGGAGCTGTTTTTT.

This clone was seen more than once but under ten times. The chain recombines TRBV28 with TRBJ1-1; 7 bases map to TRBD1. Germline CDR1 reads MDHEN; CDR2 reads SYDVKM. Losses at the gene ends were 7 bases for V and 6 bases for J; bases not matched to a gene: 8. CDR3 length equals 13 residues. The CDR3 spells CASNEGASAEAFF. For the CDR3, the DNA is TGTGCCAGCAACGAGGGGGCTTCTGCTGAAGCTTTCTTT.

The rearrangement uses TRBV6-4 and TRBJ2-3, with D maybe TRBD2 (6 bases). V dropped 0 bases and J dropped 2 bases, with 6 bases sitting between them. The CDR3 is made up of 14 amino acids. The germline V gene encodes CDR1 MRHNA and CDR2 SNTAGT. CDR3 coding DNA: TGTGCCAGCAGTGACTCGGGACTCACAGATACGCAGTATTTT. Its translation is CASSDSGLTDTQYF.

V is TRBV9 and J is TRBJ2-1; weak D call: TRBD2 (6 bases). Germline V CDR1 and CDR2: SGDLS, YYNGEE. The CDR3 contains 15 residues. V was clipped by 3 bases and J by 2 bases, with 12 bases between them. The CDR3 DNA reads TGTGCCAGCAGCGAAGTAGCGGAGACCTACAATGAGCAGTTCTTC. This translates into CASSEVAETYNEQFF.

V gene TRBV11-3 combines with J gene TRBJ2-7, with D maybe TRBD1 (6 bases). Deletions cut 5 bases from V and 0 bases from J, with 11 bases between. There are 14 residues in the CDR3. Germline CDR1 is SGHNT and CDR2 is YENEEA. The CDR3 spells CASSPGDNSYEQYF. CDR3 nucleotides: TGTGCCAGCAGCCCAGGGGACAACTCCTACGAGCAGTACTTC.

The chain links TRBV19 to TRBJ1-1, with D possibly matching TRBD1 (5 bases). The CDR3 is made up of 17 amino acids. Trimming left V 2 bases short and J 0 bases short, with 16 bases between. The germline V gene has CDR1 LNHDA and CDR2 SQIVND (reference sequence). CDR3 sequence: CASSIQGIRGMNTEAFF. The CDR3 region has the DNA TGTGCCAGTAGTATACAAGGGATAAGGGGAATGAACACTGAAGCTTTCTTT.

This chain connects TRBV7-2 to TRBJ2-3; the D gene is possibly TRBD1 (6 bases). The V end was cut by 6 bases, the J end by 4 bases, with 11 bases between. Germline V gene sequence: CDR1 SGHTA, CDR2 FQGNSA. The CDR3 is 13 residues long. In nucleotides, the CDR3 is TGTGCCAGCAGGTTTTCAGGGGCAGATACGCAGTATTTT. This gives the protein CASRFSGADTQYF.

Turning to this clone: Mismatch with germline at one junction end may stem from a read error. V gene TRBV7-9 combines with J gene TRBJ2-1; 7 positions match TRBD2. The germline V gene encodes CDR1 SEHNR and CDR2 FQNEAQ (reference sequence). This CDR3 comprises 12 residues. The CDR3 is CSSSLGGREVFF. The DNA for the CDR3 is TGTTCCAGCAGCTTAGGTGGGAGGGAGGTGTTCTTC.